Below, 3 T cell receptor beta chains from the same sample are listed, as sequenced in a study of T cell responses to AZD1222 COVID-19 vaccine. Sequencing used immunoSEQ multiplex PCR; TCRdb keeps in-frame clones, though not all of them. The sample holds 100,000 to 150,000 clones, around 89% seen once. Sample: peripheral blood, taken on day 0 of AZD1222 vaccination. These receptors were collected from an adult in good health.

CDR3 loop: CASSLVEPNQPQHF. The CDR3 DNA sequence: TGTGCCAGCAGCTTAGTAGAACCCAATCAGCCCCAGCATTTT. V gene TRBV7-2 combines with J gene TRBJ1-5; no clear D. The CDR3 runs 14 residues. Trimming stripped 1 base from V and 3 bases from J, with 7 bases between. The germline V gene has CDR1 SGHTA and CDR2 FQGNSA.

The J gene is TRBJ2-3, the V gene TRBV9; the match to TRBD1 covers 10 bases. The CDR3 has 14 amino acids. J lost 6 bases, V lost 3 bases, and 4 bases had no gene match. Germline assignment: CDR1 SGDLS and CDR2 YYNGEE. The chain's CDR3 is CASSAGQGKDTQYF. The CDR3 DNA reads TGTGCCAGCAGCGCGGGACAGGGGAAGGATACGCAGTATTTT.

The chain has TRBV24-1 and TRBJ2-2; 9 positions agree with TRBD1. This CDR3 is 16 amino acids long. V was clipped by 3 bases and J by 2 bases; unmatched bases: 3. Germline V lookup: CDR1 KGHDR, CDR2 SFDVKD. CDR3 loop: CATSDTGGVNTGELFF. The DNA for the CDR3 is TGTGCCACCAGTGATACAGGGGGCGTCAACACCGGGGAGCTGTTTTTT.